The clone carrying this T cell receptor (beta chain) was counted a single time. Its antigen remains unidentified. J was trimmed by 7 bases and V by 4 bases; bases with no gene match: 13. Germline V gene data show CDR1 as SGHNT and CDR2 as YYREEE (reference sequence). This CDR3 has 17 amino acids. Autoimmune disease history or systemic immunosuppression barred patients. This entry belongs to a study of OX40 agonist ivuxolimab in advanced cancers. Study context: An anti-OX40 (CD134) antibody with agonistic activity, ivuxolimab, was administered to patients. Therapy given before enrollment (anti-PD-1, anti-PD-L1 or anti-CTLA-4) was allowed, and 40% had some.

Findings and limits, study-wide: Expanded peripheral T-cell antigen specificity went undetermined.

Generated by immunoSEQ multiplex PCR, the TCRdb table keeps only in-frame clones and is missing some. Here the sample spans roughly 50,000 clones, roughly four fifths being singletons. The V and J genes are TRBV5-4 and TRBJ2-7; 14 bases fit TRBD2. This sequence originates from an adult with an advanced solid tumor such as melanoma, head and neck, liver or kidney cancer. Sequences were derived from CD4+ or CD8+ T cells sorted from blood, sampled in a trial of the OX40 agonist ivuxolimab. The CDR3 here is CASSRGLAGGPQVEQYF. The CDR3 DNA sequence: TGTGCCAGCAGCCGCGGACTAGCGGGGGGCCCTCAGGTAGAGCAGTACTTC.